The T cell receptor (beta chain) under discussion was sequenced for a study of blood T cell repertoires in COVID-19 (TCRdb year 2020). Background for the entire study: Recovered participants in ImmuneRACE Cohort 3 were defined by two consecutive negative NP/OP PCR tests, clearance by a healthcare professional, or resolution of symptoms. Samples covering the acute and convalescent phases of COVID-19 were provided by collaborators in the United States, Italy and Spain. The material from the prospective study consisted of cDNA or gDNA derived from T cells, B-cell-depleted T cells, or PBMCs. Deeply sampled blood TCRbeta repertoires from subjects exposed to, actively infected with, or recovered from COVID-19 were included in the dataset. The repertoires were released in a freely available public database intended as a resource for research on the immune response to SARS-CoV-2. The samples were drawn from the first 160 participants of the ongoing ImmuneRACE study and from some 1,300 subjects provided by 6 global collaborators. Sample metadata almost always included a de-identified subject ID, COVID-19 status, age in years and sex. HLA class I and class II types, where available, came from metadata supplied by the sample provider rather than from assay-based typing. Results and caveats for the whole study, not just this receptor: The quantity of clinical and demographic metadata differed by source and by participant and was supplied without curation.

Participants in the prospective study were enrolled through a virtual design, were aged about 18 to 100 years, and lived in about 25 United States geographic areas. In the prospective study, participants were assigned to cohorts based on the clinical history participants reported in a screening survey and a study questionnaire. Each participant in the prospective study had whole blood, serum and a nasopharyngeal or oropharyngeal swab collected by mobile phlebotomists. Additional blood draws and questionnaires over an approximately 2-month period could optionally be provided by prospective study participants. Before DNA extraction, prospective study blood samples were shipped either frozen or at room temperature. The immunoSEQ Assay, a bias-controlled multiplex PCR, was used to amplify TCRbeta CDR3 regions from genomic DNA. The original pipeline was this. Within the assay, amplification of reference gene primers was used to estimate how many nucleated cells each sample contained. To quantify the absolute abundance of each unique TCRbeta CDR3 rearrangement, sequence reads were collapsed and filtered. For each sample, productive Simpson clonality was calculated as the square root of Simpson's diversity index across productive rearrangements. Not all clones reach the TCRdb copy of this immuneACCESS table, which keeps in-frame sequences only. Checked studies attribute under half of the gap to unresolved V genes and leave the rest unexplained. For V, J and clone size, that table is used; D and trimming come from the DNA. The sample data list approximately 250,000 clones, and 88% of these were observed just once. 2% to 2.5% of the sample belongs to the ten largest clones.

The CDR3, from cysteine to phenylalanine, totals 14 residues. Only CDR3 DNA remains: 42 bases, in frame from the first base. Looking up the germline V gene yields CDR1 SNHLY and CDR2 FYNNEI. Trimmed from V: 7 bases; trimmed from J: 7 bases; junction bases lacking a gene match: 10. Turning to this clone: This clone's antigen is unknown. Base qualities are not at hand, and no much larger clone is one base apart.

Sequencing was carried out using PBMCs or T cells enriched from blood (not recorded which). Recombination connected TRBV2 to TRBJ2-1; TRBD1 fits 7 bases in the junction. The clonotype originates from a woman aged 55-75 years in a cohort exposed to, infected with or recovered from COVID-19 (not recorded which). The CDR3 protein: CASTHSGTVNEQFF. The DNA sequence is as follows: TGTGCCAGCACACACTCAGGGACAGTGAATGAGCAGTTCTTC.